This T cell receptor (beta chain) derives from a study of blood T cell repertoires in COVID-19 (dated by TCRdb to 2020 to 2021). Background for the entire study: Samples covering the acute and convalescent phases of COVID-19 were provided by collaborators in the United States, Italy and Spain. The sample metadata nearly always contained a de-identified subject ID, COVID-19 status, age in years and sex. Where available, HLA class I and class II types were obtained from metadata supplied by the sample provider rather than from assay-based typing. Deeply sampled blood TCRbeta repertoires from subjects exposed to, actively infected with, or recovered from COVID-19 were included in the dataset. The prospective study material was composed of cDNA or gDNA derived from T cells, B-cell-depleted T cells, or PBMCs. A freely available public database, intended as a resource for researchers studying the immune response to SARS-CoV-2, is where the repertoires were released. Samples came from the ongoing ImmuneRACE study (first 160 participants) plus 1,254 subjects from 6 global collaborators. The paper as a whole reports these results and caveats: The amount of clinical and demographic metadata varied by source and participant and was provided uncurated.

Per the germline V gene, SGDLS is the CDR1 and YYNGEE is the CDR2. The CDR3, from cysteine to phenylalanine, totals 13 residues. Left in the record is the CDR3 DNA by itself, 39 bases read in frame from the first base. Trimming costs V 3 bases and J 7 bases, and their ends lie 8 bases apart. Collaborating institutions collected whole blood in K2EDTA tubes following their own protocols. For TCRbeta analysis, collaborators shipped samples in one of three forms: frozen whole blood, isolated PBMCs, or DNA extracted from either of those sample types. In regard to this clone: The antigen it binds to is not known. One base away there is no much larger clone; base qualities are not given.

The immunoSEQ Assay, a bias-controlled multiplex PCR, was used to amplify TCRbeta CDR3 regions from genomic DNA. The authors' analysis ran thus. Nucleated cell counts per sample were estimated from amplification of reference gene primers within the assay. To quantify the absolute abundance of each unique TCRbeta CDR3 rearrangement, sequence reads were collapsed and filtered. For each sample, productive Simpson clonality was calculated as the square root of Simpson's diversity index over productive rearrangements. This immuneACCESS table, as held by TCRdb, lists in-frame sequences with V and J called but not all clones. Of the missing ones, under half trace to an unresolved V gene in checked studies; the others have no known cause. The V and J calls and the clone size are those of that table, but D and trimming were determined from the DNA. Across this sample there are 100,000 to 150,000 clones, with about 90% seen only once. The ten largest clones take up approximately 4% of the sample.

The sequence links TRBV9 to TRBJ1-6; the D segment cannot be called with confidence. The clonotype originates from a woman in her fifties or sixties with acute or convalescent COVID-19. Sequencing used peripheral blood. The DNA sequence reads TGTGCCAGCAGCGGTCAAAGCAATTCACCCCTCCACTTT. Translated, this is CASSGQSNSPLHF. Outside the CDR3, residues come from the reference TRBV9 and TRBJ1-6 proteins, so the full variable domain is: DSGVTQTPKHLITATGQRVTLRCSPRSGDLSVYWYQQSLDQGLQFLIQYYNGEERAKGNILERFSAQQFPDLHSELNLSSLELGDSALYFCASSGQSNSPLHFGNGTRLTVT.